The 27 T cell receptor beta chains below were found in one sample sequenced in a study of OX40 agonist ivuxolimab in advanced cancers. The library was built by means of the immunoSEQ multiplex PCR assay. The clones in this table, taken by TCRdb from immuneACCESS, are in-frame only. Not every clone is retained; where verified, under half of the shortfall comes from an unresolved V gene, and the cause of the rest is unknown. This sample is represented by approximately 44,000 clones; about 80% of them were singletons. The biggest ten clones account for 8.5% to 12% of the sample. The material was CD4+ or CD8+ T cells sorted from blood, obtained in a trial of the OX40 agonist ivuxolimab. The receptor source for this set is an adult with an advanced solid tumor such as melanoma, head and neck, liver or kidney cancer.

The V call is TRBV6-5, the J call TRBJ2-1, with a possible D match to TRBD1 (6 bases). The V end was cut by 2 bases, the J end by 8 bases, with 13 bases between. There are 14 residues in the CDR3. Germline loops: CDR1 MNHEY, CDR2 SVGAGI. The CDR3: CASSYRARGHEQFF. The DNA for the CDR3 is TGTGCCAGCAGTTACCGGGCCAGGGGCCATGAGCAGTTCTTC.

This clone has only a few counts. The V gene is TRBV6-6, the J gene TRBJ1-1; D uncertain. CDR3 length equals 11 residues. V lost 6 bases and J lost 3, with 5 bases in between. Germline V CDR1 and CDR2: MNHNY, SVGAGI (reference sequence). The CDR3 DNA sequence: TGTGCCAGCAGCCCCGACACTGAAGCTTTCTTT. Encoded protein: CASSPDTEAFF.

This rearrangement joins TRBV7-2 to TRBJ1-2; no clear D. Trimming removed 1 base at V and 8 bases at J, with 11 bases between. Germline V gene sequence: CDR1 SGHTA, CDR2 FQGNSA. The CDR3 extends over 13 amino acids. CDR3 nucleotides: TGTGCCAGCAGCTTAGAGAGTATGGTCGGCTACACCTTC. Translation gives CASSLESMVGYTF.

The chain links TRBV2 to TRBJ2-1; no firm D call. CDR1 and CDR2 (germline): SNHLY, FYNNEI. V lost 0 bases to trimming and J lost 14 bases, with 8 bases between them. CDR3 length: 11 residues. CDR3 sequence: CASSEALIKFF. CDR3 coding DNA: TGTGCCAGCAGTGAAGCCCTTATTAAGTTCTTC.

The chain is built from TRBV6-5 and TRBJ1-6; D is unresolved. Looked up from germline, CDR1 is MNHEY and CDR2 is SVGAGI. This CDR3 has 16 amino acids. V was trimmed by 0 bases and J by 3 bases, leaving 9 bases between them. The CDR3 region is CASSYSRLLYNSPLHF. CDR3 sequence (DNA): TGTGCCAGCAGTTACTCCCGCCTTCTCTATAATTCACCCCTCCACTTT.

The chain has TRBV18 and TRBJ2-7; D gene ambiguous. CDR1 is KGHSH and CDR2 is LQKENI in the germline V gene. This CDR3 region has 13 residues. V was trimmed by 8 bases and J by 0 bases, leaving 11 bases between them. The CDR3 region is CASTAASSYEQYF. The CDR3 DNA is TGTGCCAGCACTGCAGCAAGCTCCTACGAGCAGTACTTC.

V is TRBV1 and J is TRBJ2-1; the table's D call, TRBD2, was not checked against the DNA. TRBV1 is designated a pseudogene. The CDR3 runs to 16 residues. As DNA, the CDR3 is TGCACCAGCAGCCGACTAGCGGGAGGTTTATACAATGAGCAGTTCTTC. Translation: CTSSRLAGGLYNEQFF.

CDR3 amino acids: CASSSRTGQPQHF. CDR3 nucleotides: TGTGCCAGTAGTTCCCGGACCGGTCAGCCCCAGCATTTT. V and J are TRBV19 and TRBJ1-5, with D unresolved. Trimming cost V 5 bases and J 6 bases, with 11 bases left between them. The germline V gene encodes CDR1 LNHDA and CDR2 SQIVND (reference sequence). The CDR3 totals 13 residues.

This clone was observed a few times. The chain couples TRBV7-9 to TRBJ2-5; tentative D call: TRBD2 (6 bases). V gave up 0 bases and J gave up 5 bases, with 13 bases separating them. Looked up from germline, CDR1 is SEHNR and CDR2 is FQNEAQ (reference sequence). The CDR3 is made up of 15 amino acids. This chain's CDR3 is CASSLAVGGGETQYF. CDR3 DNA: TGTGCCAGCAGCTTAGCCGTGGGCGGAGGGGAGACCCAGTACTTC.

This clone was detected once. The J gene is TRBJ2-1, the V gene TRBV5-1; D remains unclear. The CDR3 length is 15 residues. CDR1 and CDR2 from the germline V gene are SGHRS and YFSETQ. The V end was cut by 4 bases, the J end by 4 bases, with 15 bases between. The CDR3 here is CASSLSTTVYNEQFF. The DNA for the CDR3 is TGCGCCAGCAGCCTGAGTACCACAGTTTACAATGAGCAGTTCTTC.

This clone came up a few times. CDR3 bases: TGTGCCAGCAGTGAAGGGTTATTAGCTTTCTTT. Residues: CASSEGLLAFF. The gene calls are TRBV2 and TRBJ1-1, with D hard to call. The CDR3 length is 11 residues. In germline, CDR1 is SNHLY, CDR2 FYNNEI. V was cut by 1 base and J by 10 bases, with 7 bases left in between.

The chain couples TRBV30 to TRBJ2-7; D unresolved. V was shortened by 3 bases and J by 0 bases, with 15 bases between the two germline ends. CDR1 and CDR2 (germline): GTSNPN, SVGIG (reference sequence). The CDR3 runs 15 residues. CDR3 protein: CAWSLGRWSSYEQYF. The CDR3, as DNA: TGTGCCTGGAGCCTAGGACGGTGGAGCTCCTACGAGCAGTACTTC.

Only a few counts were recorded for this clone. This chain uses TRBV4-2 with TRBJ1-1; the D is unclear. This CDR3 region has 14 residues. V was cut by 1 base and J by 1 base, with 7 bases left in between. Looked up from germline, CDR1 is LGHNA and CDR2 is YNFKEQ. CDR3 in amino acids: CASSQATTNTEAFF. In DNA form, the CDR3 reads TGTGCCAGCAGCCAAGCTACCACGAACACTGAAGCTTTCTTT.

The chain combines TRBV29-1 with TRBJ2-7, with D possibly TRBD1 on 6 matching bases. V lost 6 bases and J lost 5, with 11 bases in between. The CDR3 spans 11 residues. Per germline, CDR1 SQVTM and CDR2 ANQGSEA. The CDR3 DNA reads TGCAGCGTGGGGGCAAAAAACGAGCAGTACTTC. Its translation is CSVGAKNEQYF.

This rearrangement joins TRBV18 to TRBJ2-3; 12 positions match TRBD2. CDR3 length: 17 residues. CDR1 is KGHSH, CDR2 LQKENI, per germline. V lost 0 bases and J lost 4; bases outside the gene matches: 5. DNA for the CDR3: TGTGCCAGCTCACCACCGAGACTAGCGGGAGAGGCAGATACGCAGTATTTT. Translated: CASSPPRLAGEADTQYF.

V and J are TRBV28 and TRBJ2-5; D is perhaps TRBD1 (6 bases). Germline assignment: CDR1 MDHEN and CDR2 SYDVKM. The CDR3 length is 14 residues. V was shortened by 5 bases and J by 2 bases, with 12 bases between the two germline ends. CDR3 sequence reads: CASSRGQIQETQYF. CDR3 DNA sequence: TGTGCCAGCAGTCGCGGACAGATACAAGAGACCCAGTACTTC.

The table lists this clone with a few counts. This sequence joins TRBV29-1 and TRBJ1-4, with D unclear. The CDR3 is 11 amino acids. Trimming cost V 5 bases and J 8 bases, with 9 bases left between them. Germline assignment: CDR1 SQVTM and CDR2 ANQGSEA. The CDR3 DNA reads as TGCAGCGTTAGAGATCCAGAAAAACTGTTTTTT. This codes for CSVRDPEKLFF. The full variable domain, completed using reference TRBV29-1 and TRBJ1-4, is SAVISQKPSRDICQRGTSLTIQCQVDSQVTMMFWYRQQPGQSLTLIATANQGSEATYESGFVIDKFPISRPNLTFSTLTVSNMSPEDSSIYLCSVRDPEKLFFGSGTQLSVL.

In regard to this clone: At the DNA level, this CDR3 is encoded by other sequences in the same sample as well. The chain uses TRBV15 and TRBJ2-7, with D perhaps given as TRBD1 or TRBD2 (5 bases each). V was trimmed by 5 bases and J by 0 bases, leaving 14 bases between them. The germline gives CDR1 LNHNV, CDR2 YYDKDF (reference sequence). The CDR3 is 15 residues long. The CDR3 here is CATSRGPSSSYEQYF. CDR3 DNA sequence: TGTGCCACCAGCCGGGGACCTTCGAGCTCCTACGAGCAGTACTTC.

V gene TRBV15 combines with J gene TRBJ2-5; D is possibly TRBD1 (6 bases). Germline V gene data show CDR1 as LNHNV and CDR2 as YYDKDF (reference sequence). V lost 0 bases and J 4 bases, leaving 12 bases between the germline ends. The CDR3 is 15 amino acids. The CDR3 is CATSREGALRETQYF. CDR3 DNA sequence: TGTGCCACCAGCAGAGAGGGGGCGCTGAGAGAGACCCAGTACTTC.

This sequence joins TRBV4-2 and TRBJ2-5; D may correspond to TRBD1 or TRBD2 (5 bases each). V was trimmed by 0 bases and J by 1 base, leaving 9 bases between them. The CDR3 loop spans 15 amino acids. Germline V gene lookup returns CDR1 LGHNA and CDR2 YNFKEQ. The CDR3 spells CASSQEGTFQETQYF. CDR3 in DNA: TGTGCCAGCAGCCAAGAGGGGACGTTCCAAGAGACCCAGTACTTC.

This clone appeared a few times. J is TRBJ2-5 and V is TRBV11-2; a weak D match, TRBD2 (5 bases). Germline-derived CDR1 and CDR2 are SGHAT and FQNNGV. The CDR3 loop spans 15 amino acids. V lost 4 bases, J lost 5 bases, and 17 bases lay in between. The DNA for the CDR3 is TGTGCCAGCAGCTCTCGAAGTAGCGTCGAGGAGACCCAGTACTTC. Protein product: CASSSRSSVEETQYF. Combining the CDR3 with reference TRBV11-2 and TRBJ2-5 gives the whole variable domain EAGVAQSPRYKIIEKRQSVAFWCNPISGHATLYWYQQILGQGPKLLIQFQNNGVVDDSQLPKDRFSAERLKGVDSTLKIQPAKLEDSAVYLCASSSRSSVEETQYFGPGTRLLVL.

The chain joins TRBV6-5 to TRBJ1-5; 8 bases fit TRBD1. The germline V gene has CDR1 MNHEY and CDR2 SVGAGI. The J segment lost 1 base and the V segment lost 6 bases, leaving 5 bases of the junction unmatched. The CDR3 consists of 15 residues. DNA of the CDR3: TGTGCCAGCAGCCCGGACAGGGACAGCAATCAGCCCCAGCATTTT. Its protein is CASSPDRDSNQPQHF.

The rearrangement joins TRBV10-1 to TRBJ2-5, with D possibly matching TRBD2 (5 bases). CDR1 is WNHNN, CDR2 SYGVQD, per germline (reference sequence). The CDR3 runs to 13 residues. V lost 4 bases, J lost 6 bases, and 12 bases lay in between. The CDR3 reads CASSAAERKTQYF. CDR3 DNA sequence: TGCGCCAGCAGTGCGGCGGAGCGGAAGACCCAGTACTTC.

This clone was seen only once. The CDR3 region has the DNA TGTGCCAGCACTCCCCCGGACAGGGGCGAGCAGTACTTC. Translating gives CASTPPDRGEQYF. This chain links TRBV6-6 with TRBJ2-7; TRBD1 matches 9 bases. This CDR3 region has 13 residues. The germline V gene has CDR1 MNHNY and CDR2 SVGAGI (reference sequence). J gave up 6 bases and V 7 bases, and 7 bases lay outside the gene matches.

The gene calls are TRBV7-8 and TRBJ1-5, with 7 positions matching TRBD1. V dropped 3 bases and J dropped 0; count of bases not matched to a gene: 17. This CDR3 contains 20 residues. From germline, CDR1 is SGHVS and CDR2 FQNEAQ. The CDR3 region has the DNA TGTGCCAGCAGCTTCCGCCCCGGGCAGGGGGGTTTGGGTAGCAATCAGCCCCAGCATTTT. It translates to CASSFRPGQGGLGSNQPQHF.

This CDR3 is CASSRRQGTSYEQYF. The CDR3 DNA reads as TGTGCCAGCAGCAGACGACAGGGAACGTCCTACGAGCAGTACTTC. This rearrangement joins TRBV14 to TRBJ2-7; 7 nucleotides line up with TRBD1. Losses at the gene ends were 5 bases for V and 1 base for J; bases not matched to a gene: 8. CDR1 and CDR2 from the germline V gene are SGHDN and FVKESK. CDR3 length: 15 amino acids.

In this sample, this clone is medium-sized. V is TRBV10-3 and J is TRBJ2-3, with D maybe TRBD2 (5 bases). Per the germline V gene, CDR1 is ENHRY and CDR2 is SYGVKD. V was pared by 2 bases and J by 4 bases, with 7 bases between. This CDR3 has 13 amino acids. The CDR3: CAISEHGADTQYF. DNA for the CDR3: TGTGCCATCAGTGAGCACGGGGCAGATACGCAGTATTTT.